The following is a T cell receptor beta chain sequence with its context. It was with random hexamers that 0.5 to 1 ug RNA was reverse transcribed. One entry per CDR3 protein results from TCRdb running MiXCR on the immunoSEQ multiplex PCR reads. The sample consists of just over 300,000 distinct CDR3 sequences, about 90% of them appearing once. The V and J ends lost 3 bases and 3 bases, in that order; junction bases with no gene match: 13. CDR1 is SGHTA, CDR2 FQGTGA, per germline. The CDR3 sequence is 18 residues long. These data originate in a study of CD8 T cells in Susac syndrome. The chain links TRBV7-3 to TRBJ2-3; TRBD2 aligns across 9 bases. Sequenced sample: CD4+ T cells from PBMCs. This receptor was taken from a human donor with multiple sclerosis. Here the CDR3 reads CASSLSGTSYIGTDTQYF. The CDR3 region has the DNA TGTGCCAGCAGCTTGTCCGGGACTAGCTATATAGGAACAGATACGCAGTATTTT.